Listed here are 30 T cell receptor beta chains from one sample, sequenced in a study of T cells in women clearing cervical HPV infection. Profiling relied on immunoSEQ multiplex PCR, and the TCRdb table lists in-frame clones only, not all of them. The repertoire table contains over 25,000 clones. The sample comprised blood buffy coat. The receptors shown here come from a woman between 18 and 70 years old with a cervical HPV16 infection that either progressed to CIN3+ or cleared (not recorded which).

A note on this clone: The read terminates 3 residues before the CDR3 end, so the remaining end is supplied by the germline J gene. This chain joins TRBV29-1 and TRBJ1-1; maybe TRBD1 (5 bases). Trimming pared 7 bases from V and 1 base from J, leaving 13 bases between. Per the germline V gene, CDR1 is SQVTM and CDR2 is ANQGSEA. CDR3 size: 13 residues. The part of the CDR3 DNA that was read is TGCAGCGGTAACAGGAACCAGAACACTGAA. Its translation is CSGNRNQNTE. The full-length CDR3 reads as CSGNRNQNTEAFF.

On this clone: Read coverage stops 3 residues before the CDR3 terminus; the germline J gene supplies the remainder. V gene TRBV6-2 or TRBV6-3 combines with J gene TRBJ2-3; D is unresolved. With 6 bases removed from V and 4 bases from J, the gap between germline ends came to 14 bases. There are 14 residues in the CDR3. Looked up from germline, CDR1 is MNHEY and CDR2 is SVGEGT. The covered CDR3 bases are TGTGCCAGCAGCCTAACGAGTCTAGCAGATACG. It encodes CASSLTSLADT. From start to end, the CDR3 is CASSLTSLADTQYF.

Comment on this clone: The read falls 3 residues short of the CDR3 end, and the missing part is taken from the germline J gene. This chain connects TRBV27 to TRBJ2-7, with D perhaps TRBD2 (6 bases). Looked up from germline, CDR1 is MNHEY and CDR2 is SMNVEV (reference sequence). The ends were cut back, 11 bases at V and 2 bases at J, with 16 bases in the middle. This CDR3 has 13 residues. CDR3 protein: CAHPGRLTYEQYF. The part of the CDR3 DNA that was read is TGTGCCCACCCAGGGAGGCTAACCTACGAG.

With respect to this clone: The read finishes 3 residues shy of the CDR3 end, and the germline J gene is used to complete it. V usage is TRBV12-5 and J usage is TRBJ1-6; D remains ambiguous. Germline V gene lookup returns CDR1 LGHNT and CDR2 FRNRAP. The CDR3 spans 16 residues. Trimming removed 4 bases at V and 7 bases at J, with 17 bases between. The CDR3 spells CASGSRPDSGNSPLHF. The part of the CDR3 DNA that was read is TGTGCTAGTGGTTCCCGACCGGACTCGGGCAATTCACCC. Variable domain in full (rest from reference TRBV12-5 and TRBJ1-6): DARVTQTPRHKVTEMGQEVTMRCQPILGHNTVFWYRQTMMQGLELLAYFRNRAPLDDSGMPKDRFSAEMPDATLATLKIQPSEPRDSAVYFCASGSRPDSGNSPLHFGNGTRLTVT.

Details on this clone: Coverage ceases 3 residues before the CDR3 finishes, and the germline J gene fills in the end. The J gene is TRBJ1-2, the V gene TRBV29-1, with a weak D call TRBD1 (5 bases). The V gene's germline CDR1 is SQVTM and CDR2 ANQGSEA. The CDR3 is 13 residues long. Incomplete CDR3 DNA: TGCAGCGTTGAAGGTCTAGCGACAGATACC. This codes for CSVEGLATDT. In full, the CDR3 is CSVEGLATDTYTF. Variable domain in full (rest from reference TRBV29-1 and TRBJ1-2): SAVISQKPSRDICQRGTSLTIQCQVDSQVTMMFWYRQQPGQSLTLIATANQGSEATYESGFVIDKFPISRPNLTFSTLTVSNMSPEDSSIYLCSVEGLATDTYTFGSGTRLTVV.

In regard to this clone: The read stops 3 residues short of the end of the CDR3; the missing end is completed from the germline J gene. The chain employs TRBV11-3 and TRBJ1-2, with D possibly being TRBD1 (6 bases). Trimming left V 3 bases short and J 4 bases short, with 15 bases between. Germline-derived CDR1 and CDR2 are SGHNT and YENEEA. CDR3 length equals 15 residues. The CDR3 bases that were read are TGTGCCAGCAGCTTCTCCGGGACATCGAGCTATGGC. Protein: CASSFSGTSSYG. The entire CDR3 protein reads CASSFSGTSSYGYTF.

Of note for this clone: The read ends 3 residues early relative to the CDR3; the germline J gene fills the gap. V is TRBV19 and J is TRBJ1-1; TRBD1 agrees at 7 bases. J was trimmed by 1 base and V by 7 bases; bases with no gene match: 9. CDR1 and CDR2 (germline): LNHDA, SQIVND (reference sequence). The CDR3 consists of 15 residues. The DNA read from the CDR3 is TGTGCCAGTACCCTCTGGGGACAGTCGAACACTGAA. Translating it yields CASTLWGQSNTE. The full CDR3 reads CASTLWGQSNTEAFF.

To note about this clone: With the read ending 3 residues before the CDR3 end, the germline J gene is used to fill in that end. This chain links TRBV6-2 or TRBV6-3 with TRBJ2-1; 7 nucleotides agree with TRBD2. The length of the CDR3 is 17 residues. Per the germline V gene, CDR1 is MNHEY and CDR2 is SVGEGT. The J segment lost 2 bases and the V segment lost 2 bases, leaving 9 bases of the junction unmatched. The CDR3: CASSYAERLAPYNEQFF. The DNA read from the CDR3 is TGTGCCAGCAGTTACGCCGAGAGACTAGCCCCCTACAATGAG.

A word on this clone: The CDR3 end falls 3 residues outside the read, so it is completed with the germline J gene. The genes are TRBV5-5 and TRBJ2-5; D tentatively reads TRBD1 or TRBD2 (5 bases each). Trimming removed 0 bases from V and 5 bases from J, with 8 bases in between. Germline CDR1 and CDR2: SGHKS and YYEKEE (reference sequence). This CDR3 is 13 amino acids long. This CDR3 reads CASSLGGEETQYF. The sequenced CDR3 bases are TGTGCCAGCAGCTTGGGAGGGGAGGAGACC.

Here the CDR3 reads CASSFLKGGDGYTF. The CDR3 bases that were read are TGTGCCAGCAGCTTTTTAAAGGGGGGGGATGGC. This chain uses TRBV5-6 with TRBJ1-2; a possible D gene is TRBD1 (6 bases). The read finishes 3 residues shy of the CDR3 end, and the germline J gene is used to complete it. Trimming left V 2 bases short and J 6 bases short, with 14 bases between. CDR3 length: 14 residues. CDR1 and CDR2 (germline): SGHDT, YYEEEE.

This clone ranks as medium-sized in terms of frequency. Coverage ceases 3 residues before the CDR3 finishes, and the germline J gene fills in the end. The J gene is TRBJ1-2, the V gene TRBV4-2, with D possibly being TRBD1 (5 bases). The CDR3 runs 17 residues. Trimming took off 4 bases at V and 0 bases at J, with 18 bases between the two ends. The germline V gene encodes CDR1 LGHNA and CDR2 YNFKEQ. The DNA read from the CDR3 is TGTGCCAGCAGCCTAATGGGGAGTGGCAGGGCTAACTATGGC. This gives the protein CASSLMGSGRANYG. The whole CDR3 is CASSLMGSGRANYGYTF.

Of note for this clone: The read ends 3 residues early relative to the CDR3; the germline J gene fills the gap. This rearrangement joins TRBV20-1 to TRBJ2-1, with 9 nucleotides matching TRBD2. V lost 5 bases to trimming and J lost 1 base; unmatched junction nucleotides: 6. Per the germline V gene, CDR1 is DFQATT and CDR2 is SNEGSKA (reference sequence). CDR3 length: 15 amino acids. The DNA read from the CDR3 is TGCAGTGCTCTAGGTAGCGGGAGTTCCTACAATGAG. Translation: CSALGSGSSYNE. The full CDR3 protein is CSALGSGSSYNEQFF.

As to this clone: The CDR3 extends 3 residues past the end of the read, so its final part is completed from the germline J gene. This chain connects TRBV2 to TRBJ2-7, with TRBD1 matching 9 bases. Trimming removed 8 bases from V and 0 bases from J; junction bases left unmatched: 14. There are 17 residues in the CDR3. CDR1 SNHLY and CDR2 FYNNEI come from the germline V gene. The CDR3 DNA, read in part, is TGTGCCAGCGAGTTTGGGGACAGGGCCCTTATCTCCTACGAG. Protein product: CASEFGDRALISYE. The whole CDR3 is CASEFGDRALISYEQYF.

As concerns this clone: The read falls 3 residues short of the CDR3 end, and the missing part is taken from the germline J gene. The rearrangement joins TRBV12-3 or TRBV12-4 to TRBJ1-5; 8 bases align to TRBD1. This CDR3 region has 16 residues. Trimming removed 2 bases from V and 0 bases from J; junction bases left unmatched: 3. The CDR3 spells CASSLTGGDSNQPQHF. The sequenced CDR3 bases are TGTGCCAGCAGTTTAACAGGGGGGGATAGCAATCAGCCC.

The covered CDR3 bases are TGTGCCAGCAGCCCAGACAATAACTATGGC. It encodes CASSPDNNYG. The whole CDR3 sequence is CASSPDNNYGYTF. The J gene is TRBJ1-2, the V gene TRBV5-4; D gene unclear. The CDR3 end is not reached by the read, which stops 3 residues before it; the germline J gene fills it in. Germline loops: CDR1 SGHNT, CDR2 YYREEE (reference sequence). Trimming removed 4 bases at V and 1 base at J, with 8 bases between. The CDR3 has 13 amino acids.

Concerning this clone itself: The CDR3 extends 3 residues past the end of the read, so its final part is completed from the germline J gene. The chain is built from TRBV15 and TRBJ1-4; D is uncertain. The CDR3 sequence is 13 residues long. Per germline, CDR1 LNHNV and CDR2 YYDKDF (reference sequence). The V gene lost 0 bases and the J gene lost 4 bases, with 3 bases spanning the gap. The DNA read from the CDR3 is TGTGCCACCAGCAGAGAACTTAATGAAAAA. Protein product: CATSRELNEK. In full, the CDR3 is CATSRELNEKLFF.

With respect to this clone: The DNA ends 3 residues before the CDR3 does, and the rest of the CDR3 is filled in from the germline J gene. V usage is TRBV5-1 and J usage is TRBJ2-2; 7 nucleotides align to TRBD1. Germline CDR1 and CDR2: SGHRS and YFSETQ. The CDR3 totals 15 residues. V gave up 4 bases and J gave up 1 base; unmatched junction bases: 4. CDR3: CASSGRTGNTGELFF. The part of the CDR3 DNA that was read is TGCGCCAGCAGCGGGCGGACAGGGAACACCGGGGAG.

Notes on this clone: The read finishes 3 residues shy of the CDR3 end, and the germline J gene is used to complete it. The chain uses TRBV11-2 and TRBJ2-3; TRBD2 agrees at 7 bases. Germline CDR1 is SGHAT and CDR2 is FQNNGV. The CDR3 covers 14 residues. The CDR3 reads CASSLQTSRETQYF. Incomplete CDR3 DNA: TGTGCCAGCAGCTTACAGACTAGCAGGGAGACG.

Comment on this clone: The read ends 3 residues early relative to the CDR3; the germline J gene fills the gap. V gene TRBV29-1 combines with J gene TRBJ1-2; 7 bases fit TRBD1. The CDR3 has 14 amino acids. J was trimmed by 0 bases and V by 4 bases; bases with no gene match: 5. Germline CDR1 is SQVTM and CDR2 is ANQGSEA. Partial CDR3 DNA: TGCAGCGTTGGCAGGGGGAGTTCTAACTATGGC. Translation gives CSVGRGSSNYG. Given in full, the CDR3 is CSVGRGSSNYGYTF.

With respect to this clone: The read finishes 3 residues shy of the CDR3 end, and the germline J gene is used to complete it. This chain joins TRBV11-3 and TRBJ2-3; TRBD1 is a possible D gene (6 bases). Trimming removed 2 bases from V and 4 bases from J, with 10 bases in between. There are 14 residues in the CDR3. The germline V gene encodes CDR1 SGHNT and CDR2 YENEEA. CDR3 DNA (partial): TGTGCCAGCAGCTTATATGGACAGCCAGATACG. Translating gives CASSLYGQPDT. In full, the CDR3 reads CASSLYGQPDTQYF.

On this clone itself: The junction does not match germline at one end; this may be a read error. Distinct nucleotide sequences in the sample also encode this CDR3. CDR3 sequence: CSATRRGGNQPQHF. The DNA read from the CDR3 is TGCAGTGCCACACGACGGGGGGGGAATCAACCC. This chain links TRBV20-1 with TRBJ1-5; tentative D call: TRBD1 (5 bases). The CDR3 extends 3 residues past the end of the read, so its final part is completed from the germline J gene. The length of the CDR3 is 14 residues. Germline V gene sequence: CDR1 DFQATT, CDR2 SNEGSKA (reference sequence).

As regards this clone: The CDR3 end lies 3 residues beyond the end of the read and is filled in from the germline J gene. J is TRBJ2-5 and V is TRBV12-3 or TRBV12-4, with a weak D call TRBD2 (6 bases). V gave up 6 bases and J gave up 0 bases, with 8 bases separating them. This CDR3 spans 13 amino acids. The part of the CDR3 DNA that was read is TGTGCCAGCAGCAGACTAGACCAAGAGACC. It yields the protein CASSRLDQET. In full, the CDR3 is CASSRLDQETQYF.

In the case of this clone: The CDR3 extends 3 residues past the end of the read, so its final part is completed from the germline J gene. The chain combines TRBV7-3 with TRBJ2-1; maybe TRBD2 (6 bases). This CDR3 contains 14 residues. The germline V gene encodes CDR1 SGHTA and CDR2 FQGTGA. V was trimmed by 5 bases and J by 3 bases, leaving 11 bases between them. The chain's CDR3 is CASSPGLLYNEQFF. Incomplete CDR3 DNA: TGTGCCAGCAGCCCGGGACTCCTCTACAATGAG.

Worth noting for this clone: The missing CDR3 end, 3 residues past where the read stops, is filled in from the germline J gene. The J gene is TRBJ1-2, the V gene TRBV20-1, with TRBD1 matching 7 bases. The J segment lost 4 bases and the V segment lost 3 bases, leaving 5 bases of the junction unmatched. CDR1 and CDR2 from the germline V gene are DFQATT and SNEGSKA (reference sequence). The CDR3 totals 13 residues. CDR3 bases read: TGCAGTGCTAGCGGGACAGCTTCCTATGGC. It yields the protein CSASGTASYG. The CDR3 reads in full as CSASGTASYGYTF.

Worth noting for this clone: The read ends 3 residues shy of where the CDR3 ends; the end is completed using the germline J gene. The rearrangement joins TRBV20-1 to TRBJ2-1, with no clear D. Germline CDR1 reads DFQATT; CDR2 reads SNEGSKA (reference sequence). V was trimmed by 2 bases and J by 0 bases, leaving 11 bases between them. The CDR3 is 15 amino acids. This CDR3 is CSARSYRDSYNEQFF. The sequenced part of the CDR3 DNA is TGCAGTGCTAGATCCTACCGCGACTCCTACAATGAG.

A remark on this clone: With the read ending 3 residues before the CDR3 end, the germline J gene is used to fill in that end. The chain has TRBV27 and TRBJ1-6, with 8 bases fitting TRBD1. Germline V gene data show CDR1 as MNHEY and CDR2 as SMNVEV (reference sequence). After removal of 1 base from V and 9 bases from J, the junction contained 5 bases not matched to a gene. This CDR3 comprises 15 residues. The CDR3 bases that were read are TGTGCCAGCAGTTTATATCAGGGGGCAGGTTCACCC. Residues: CASSLYQGAGSP. In full, the CDR3 reads CASSLYQGAGSPLHF.

Details on this clone: Coverage ceases 3 residues before the CDR3 finishes, and the germline J gene fills in the end. The same CDR3 also results from other DNA sequences found in this sample. The chain couples TRBV30 to TRBJ1-3, with 7 bases aligning to TRBD1. The J segment lost 0 bases and the V segment lost 1 base, leaving 6 bases of the junction unmatched. CDR1 and CDR2 (germline): GTSNPN, SVGIG (reference sequence). CDR3 size: 16 residues. Here the CDR3 reads CAWSERGLRSGNTIYF. The part of the CDR3 DNA that was read is TGTGCCTGGAGTGAGAGGGGGCTACGCTCTGGAAACACC.

As concerns this clone: Read sequence stops 3 residues before the CDR3 end, and the germline J gene provides the missing end. This rearrangement joins TRBV9 to TRBJ2-1, with 13 bases lining up with TRBD2. The CDR3 length is 20 residues. Looked up from germline, CDR1 is SGDLS and CDR2 is YYNGEE. The junction had 10 bases not matched to a gene; V was cut back by 1 base and J by 0 bases. The CDR3 spells CASSVPTSGRGPSSYNEQFF. The sequenced part of the CDR3 DNA is TGTGCCAGCAGCGTACCTACTAGCGGGAGGGGTCCCAGCTCCTACAATGAG.

Comment on this clone: The read halts 3 residues ahead of the CDR3 end, with the missing end drawn from the germline J gene. The same CDR3 is also encoded by other DNA sequences in this sample. The J gene is TRBJ2-1, the V gene TRBV20-1, with 14 bases identical to TRBD2. The V and J ends lost 5 bases and 9 bases, in that order; junction bases with no gene match: 6. Germline loops: CDR1 DFQATT, CDR2 SNEGSKA (reference sequence). The CDR3 has 14 amino acids. CDR3 in amino acids: CSAGGLAGGGEQFF. The covered CDR3 bases are TGCAGTGCTGGTGGACTAGCGGGAGGAGGTGAG.

Concerning this clone itself: Coverage ceases 3 residues before the CDR3 finishes, and the germline J gene fills in the end. The chain employs TRBV7-2 and TRBJ2-3; TRBD2 aligns across 8 bases. The CDR3 contains 15 residues. V lost 6 bases and J lost 2; bases outside the gene matches: 7. CDR1 and CDR2 from the germline V gene are SGHTA and FQGNSA. Here the CDR3 reads CASSIPSGYTDTQYF. CDR3 DNA, as far as it was read: TGTGCCAGCAGTATTCCTAGCGGGTACACAGATACG.